The 30 T cell receptor beta chains reported below all come from one sample, sequenced in a study of CD8 T cells in Susac syndrome. Random-hexamer reverse transcription was applied to roughly 0.45 to 1 ug RNA. TCRdb reanalysed the immunoSEQ multiplex PCR reads using MiXCR and keeps one entry per CDR3 protein. The table records about 400,000 distinct CDR3 sequences, 85% of them present only once. The material sequenced was CD8+ T cells from PBMCs. The receptors originated from a human donor with multiple sclerosis.

The chain carries TRBV29-1 and TRBJ1-2; D uncertain. The ends were cut back, 6 bases at V and 6 bases at J, with 23 bases in the middle. The CDR3 spans 15 residues. Germline V CDR1 and CDR2: SQVTM, ANQGSEA. Written as DNA, the CDR3 is TGCAGCGTGCCGGTTGGGAGCGGGATCGGACATGGCTACACCTTC. This encodes CSVPVGSGIGHGYTF. The full variable domain, rest sourced from reference TRBV29-1 and TRBJ1-2, is SAVISQKPSRDICQRGTSLTIQCQVDSQVTMMFWYRQQPGQSLTLIATANQGSEATYESGFVIDKFPISRPNLTFSTLTVSNMSPEDSSIYLCSVPVGSGIGHGYTFGSGTRLTVV.

This clonotype was counted once. V is TRBV6-5 and J is TRBJ2-1; possibly TRBD2 for D (7 bases). Germline CDR1 is MNHEY and CDR2 is SVGAGI. V was trimmed by 2 bases and J by 3 bases, leaving 11 bases between them. The CDR3 runs to 15 residues. DNA of the CDR3: TGTGCCAGCAGTTACGGGGGGGGCAACTACAATGAGCAGTTCTTC. Encoded protein: CASSYGGGNYNEQFF.

In its sample, this clonotype was seen a few times. The chain is built from TRBV6-6 and TRBJ1-2; 9 bases map to TRBD1. Germline loops: CDR1 MNHNY, CDR2 SVGAGI (reference sequence). CDR3 length equals 15 residues. After removal of 4 bases from V and 7 bases from J, the junction contained 10 bases not matched to a gene. The CDR3 region is CASSSLTGGVFGYTF. The CDR3 nucleotides are TGTGCCAGCAGTTCCTTGACAGGGGGTGTATTTGGCTACACCTTC.

This clonotype was detected only a few times. Sequence at one end of the junction differs from germline and may be a read error. The chain is built from TRBV7-6 and TRBJ1-1; D is perhaps TRBD1 (5 bases). The CDR3 is made up of 13 amino acids. Germline CDR1 and CDR2: SGHVS and FNYEAQ. CDR3 in amino acids: CASSPLPGTEAFF. The CDR3 DNA follows: TGTGCTAGCAGCCCCCTCCCAGGGACGGAAGCTTTCTTT.

This chain connects TRBV30 to TRBJ1-1, with TRBD1 matching over 7 bases. The V gene's germline CDR1 is GTSNPN and CDR2 SVGIG (reference sequence). The ends lost 8 bases at V and 2 bases at J; junction bases unmatched: 5. The length of the CDR3 is 12 residues. The CDR3: CARGQTNTEAFF. CDR3 in DNA: TGTGCCAGGGGACAGACCAACACTGAAGCTTTCTTT.

This chain links TRBV7-9 with TRBJ2-5, with D possibly TRBD1 on 5 matching bases. Between the trimmed V and J ends, which lost 5 bases and 5 bases, there was a span of 18 bases. Germline CDR1 is SEHNR and CDR2 is FQNEAQ (reference sequence). The CDR3 extends over 15 amino acids. The DNA for the CDR3 is TGTGCCAGCAGCCCCCGTGGGGCGCCATGGGAGACCCAGTACTTC. This encodes CASSPRGAPWETQYF. Full variable domain (outside the CDR3, taken from reference TRBV7-9 and TRBJ2-5): DTGVSQNPRHKITKRGQNVTFRCDPISEHNRLYWYRQTLGQGPEFLTYFQNEAQLEKSRLLSDRFSAERPKGSFSTLEIQRTEQGDSAMYLCASSPRGAPWETQYFGPGTRLLVL.

This chain links TRBV9 with TRBJ1-1, with D unclear. The CDR3 runs to 15 residues. Germline V gives CDR1 SGDLS, CDR2 YYNGEE. The germline V and J ends were trimmed by 1 base and 1 base, with 11 bases remaining between them. The CDR3 sequence is CASSVSPRANTEAFF. Here the CDR3 DNA reads TGTGCCAGCAGCGTATCCCCCCGGGCGAACACTGAAGCTTTCTTT.

In its sample, this clonotype was seen a few times. The chain carries TRBV10-1 and TRBJ2-7; D call uncertain. Germline V gene data show CDR1 as WNHNN and CDR2 as SYGVQD (reference sequence). V gave up 0 bases and J gave up 2 bases, with 8 bases separating them. The CDR3 spans 14 residues. The CDR3 reads CASSESATTYEQYF. Written as DNA, the CDR3 is TGCGCCAGCAGTGAGTCGGCGACAACCTACGAGCAGTACTTC.

This rearrangement joins TRBV10-3 to TRBJ2-2, with TRBD1 matching over 8 bases. The ends lost 3 bases at V and 0 bases at J; junction bases unmatched: 3. This CDR3 is 16 amino acids long. Germline assignment: CDR1 ENHRY and CDR2 SYGVKD. CDR3 residues: CAISDDRGANTGELFF. CDR3 sequence (DNA): TGTGCCATCAGTGATGACAGGGGCGCGAACACCGGGGAGCTGTTTTTT.

V usage is TRBV28 and J usage is TRBJ2-7; 11 nucleotides align to TRBD1. Germline CDR1 and CDR2: MDHEN and SYDVKM. With V trimmed by 3 bases and J by 2 bases, 9 bases remained unmatched. There are 17 residues in the CDR3. Here the CDR3 DNA reads TGTGCCAGCAGTTTGCCCTCGTGGACAGGGGGCCCCTACGAGCAGTACTTC. Residues: CASSLPSWTGGPYEQYF.

The rearrangement joins TRBV7-9 to TRBJ2-2; TRBD1 might be the D (5 bases). Germline V gene sequence: CDR1 SEHNR, CDR2 FQNEAQ (reference sequence). V was clipped by 3 bases and J by 7 bases, with 9 bases between them. The CDR3 has 13 residues. In nucleotides, the CDR3 is TGTGCCAGCAGCTTGGGGCGGAGCGGGGAGCTGTTTTTT. It specifies CASSLGRSGELFF.

CDR3 DNA: TGTGCCAGCAGCCGGGGGGCGGGGCGATACTATTTCAATGAGCAGTTCTTC. Encoded protein: CASSRGAGRYYFNEQFF. This rearrangement joins TRBV7-2 to TRBJ2-1; the D gene is possibly TRBD2 (7 bases). The ends were cut back, 5 bases at V and 6 bases at J, with 23 bases in the middle. CDR3 size: 17 residues. CDR1 SGHTA and CDR2 FQGNSA come from the germline V gene.

The CDR3: CASSPTGLAEAFF. The CDR3 DNA sequence: TGTGCCAGCAGTCCGACAGGGCTAGCTGAAGCTTTCTTT. This chain connects TRBV5-4 to TRBJ1-1, with 7 bases aligning to TRBD1. This CDR3 spans 13 amino acids. V lost 5 bases, J lost 6 bases, and 7 bases stayed unmatched. Germline-derived CDR1 and CDR2 are SGHNT and YYREEE (reference sequence).

This clonotype is a singleton in its sample. J is TRBJ2-7 and V is TRBV6-1; maybe TRBD2 (5 bases). The CDR3 totals 15 residues. The V gene's germline CDR1 is MNHNS and CDR2 SASEGT. Trimming shortened V by 2 bases and J by 3 bases, and 14 bases separated the two germline ends. The CDR3 nucleotides are TGTGCCAGCAGTGAACCGTACTCCAGCGGCTACGAGCAGTACTTC. Encoded protein: CASSEPYSSGYEQYF.

The chain recombines TRBV28 with TRBJ1-2, with D uncertain. This CDR3 is 14 amino acids long. V was clipped by 2 bases and J by 0 bases, with 7 bases between them. Per the germline V gene, CDR1 is MDHEN and CDR2 is SYDVKM. The CDR3 DNA is TGTGCCAGCAGTTTAGGTCTGGCTAACTATGGCTACACCTTC. It encodes CASSLGLANYGYTF.

The chain uses TRBV6-6 and TRBJ2-2, with 10 bases matching TRBD2. The germline gives CDR1 MNHNY, CDR2 SVGAGI (reference sequence). The V segment lost 6 bases and the J segment 5 bases; nucleotides outside the gene matches: 6. This CDR3 has 15 amino acids. The CDR3 region is CASSLTSGVTGELFF. Here the CDR3 DNA reads TGTGCCAGCAGCCTAACTAGCGGGGTTACCGGGGAGCTGTTTTTT.

This clonotype was seen only once. The chain joins TRBV7-9 to TRBJ2-1, with D perhaps matching TRBD2 (5 bases). Germline CDR1 and CDR2: SEHNR and FQNEAQ (reference sequence). CDR3 length: 15 amino acids. V dropped 1 base and J dropped 4 bases, with 11 bases sitting between them. CDR3 DNA: TGTGCCAGCAGCTTAGAACCGGGGAGATACAATGAGCAGTTCTTC. Its protein product is CASSLEPGRYNEQFF.

This clonotype was picked up a small number of times. The chain joins TRBV30 to TRBJ2-7; possible D gene TRBD2, 5 bases. V dropped 6 bases and J dropped 1 base, with 13 bases sitting between them. The V gene's germline CDR1 is GTSNPN and CDR2 SVGIG (reference sequence). The CDR3 contains 13 residues. CDR3 sequence reads: CACIGEDSYEQYF. CDR3 nucleotide sequence: TGTGCCTGTATCGGGGAAGATTCCTACGAGCAGTACTTC.

The chain recombines TRBV7-9 with TRBJ1-1; D not certain. The germline V gene has CDR1 SEHNR and CDR2 FQNEAQ (reference sequence). V lost 7 bases to trimming and J lost 4 bases, with 16 bases between them. The CDR3 length is 14 residues. The CDR3 loop is CASTPGEGGTEAFF. CDR3 DNA sequence: TGTGCCAGCACCCCTGGGGAGGGAGGCACTGAAGCTTTCTTT.

This rearrangement joins TRBV6-1 to TRBJ2-3, with D possibly matching TRBD2 (6 bases). The CDR3 spans 15 residues. V was cut by 5 bases and J by 1 base, with 13 bases left in between. Germline CDR1 reads MNHNS; CDR2 reads SASEGT. This CDR3 reads CASSLTSFGTDTQYF. The CDR3 nucleotides are TGTGCCAGCAGTCTGACTAGTTTCGGCACAGATACGCAGTATTTT.

The sample holds one count of this clonotype. The CDR3 DNA follows: TGTGCCAGCAGCTCGGGACTAGGCAGTGAGCAGTTCTTC. Amino acid sequence: CASSSGLGSEQFF. The V and J genes are TRBV3-1 and TRBJ2-1; 8 nucleotides line up with TRBD2. The CDR3 has 13 residues. V shed 5 bases, J shed 9 bases, and the junction held 6 bases outside the gene matches. Looked up from germline, CDR1 is LGHDT and CDR2 is YNNKEL (reference sequence).

The DNA for the CDR3 is TGTGCCAGCAGCCAATCCTCTGAAGCTTTCTTT. It specifies CASSQSSEAFF. The chain links TRBV16 to TRBJ1-1, with D unclear. The V gene's germline CDR1 is KGHSY and CDR2 FQNENV. The CDR3 loop spans 11 amino acids. V was shortened by 0 bases and J by 6 bases, with 2 bases between the two germline ends.

V usage is TRBV9 and J usage is TRBJ1-1; no reliable D call. Trimming stripped 3 bases from V and 4 bases from J, with 7 bases between. The CDR3 loop spans 12 amino acids. Germline V gene lookup returns CDR1 SGDLS and CDR2 YYNGEE. The CDR3 sequence: CASSGLSTEAFF. DNA for the CDR3: TGTGCCAGCAGCGGACTAAGCACTGAAGCTTTCTTT.

The V gene is TRBV6-5, the J gene TRBJ1-3, with 7 bases identical to TRBD1. The CDR3 spans 15 residues. V trimming: 4 bases; J trimming: 5 bases; junction bases outside the gene matches: 8. Germline CDR1 reads MNHEY; CDR2 reads SVGAGI. As DNA, the CDR3 is TGTGCCAGCAGTTCGGCGGGACAGCCTAGAAACACCATATATTTT. Protein sequence: CASSSAGQPRNTIYF.

This chain uses TRBV3-1 with TRBJ2-7, with 8 positions matching TRBD2. The J segment lost 0 bases and the V segment lost 1 base, leaving 5 bases of the junction unmatched. Germline CDR1 reads LGHDT; CDR2 reads YNNKEL (reference sequence). The CDR3 sequence is 16 residues long. The CDR3 DNA is TGTGCCAGCAGCCAAGTTCTCAGCGGGGGCTCCTACGAGCAGTACTTC. This codes for CASSQVLSGGSYEQYF.

This clonotype was seen only a few times. The rearrangement uses TRBV29-1 and TRBJ2-5; D may be TRBD1 (6 bases). The V and J ends lost 5 bases and 5 bases respectively, with 12 bases between them. This CDR3 spans 12 amino acids. Germline CDR1 SQVTM, CDR2 ANQGSEA. The CDR3 is CSVRQGTETQYF. The DNA of the CDR3 is TGCAGCGTTCGGCAGGGGACGGAGACCCAGTACTTC.

V usage is TRBV2 and J usage is TRBJ2-1, with 8 positions matching TRBD2. CDR1 and CDR2 (germline): SNHLY, FYNNEI. The J segment lost 8 bases and the V segment lost 3 bases, leaving 9 bases of the junction unmatched. The CDR3 extends over 15 amino acids. CDR3 sequence: CASSEQAGALDEQFF. The CDR3 nucleotides read TGTGCCAGCAGTGAGCAAGCGGGAGCGCTGGATGAGCAGTTCTTC.

The rearrangement links TRBV5-1 to TRBJ1-1; 12 nucleotides agree with TRBD1. The CDR3 contains 14 residues. V lost 2 bases, J lost 6 bases, and 2 bases stayed unmatched. Germline values: CDR1 SGHRS, CDR2 YFSETQ. CDR3 protein: CASSFRDRGPEAFF. In DNA form, the CDR3 reads TGCGCCAGCAGCTTCCGGGACAGGGGGCCTGAAGCTTTCTTT. Full variable domain (outside the CDR3, taken from reference TRBV5-1 and TRBJ1-1): KAGVTQTPRYLIKTRGQQVTLSCSPISGHRSVSWYQQTPGQGLQFLFEYFSETQRNKGNFPGRFSGRQFSNSRSEMNVSTLELGDSALYLCASSFRDRGPEAFFGQGTRLTVV.

V usage is TRBV18 and J usage is TRBJ1-1; D call uncertain. The V gene's germline CDR1 is KGHSH and CDR2 LQKENI. The CDR3 is 13 residues long. V lost 3 bases, J lost 5 bases, and 10 bases lay in between. The CDR3 DNA is TGTGCCAGCTCACCGTCGGACCAAACTGAAGCTTTCTTT. The encoded protein is CASSPSDQTEAFF.

The rearrangement joins TRBV5-5 to TRBJ2-7, with D perhaps matching TRBD1 (6 bases). With 2 bases removed from V and 4 bases from J, the gap between germline ends came to 13 bases. This CDR3 has 14 residues. Per the germline V gene, CDR1 is SGHKS and CDR2 is YYEKEE (reference sequence). CDR3 sequence: CASSFLPGVYEQYF. The CDR3 region has the DNA TGTGCCAGCAGCTTCTTACCAGGGGTGTACGAGCAGTACTTC.